This T cell receptor (beta chain) comes out of a study of OX40 agonist ivuxolimab in advanced cancers. This CDR3 region has 12 residues. In germline, CDR1 is MDHEN, CDR2 SYDVKM. Trimming removed 9 bases at V and 5 bases at J, with 11 bases between. This clone was detected only once. Sequencing was performed with immunoSEQ multiplex PCR; in TCRdb, only in-frame clones are kept and a portion is missing. This sample carries around 95,000 clones, approximately 89% of them seen once, and the ten largest clones take approximately 0.58%. Sequencing used CD4+ or CD8+ T cells sorted from blood, obtained in a trial of the OX40 agonist ivuxolimab. The receptor was derived from an adult with an advanced solid tumor such as melanoma, head and neck, liver or kidney cancer. The chain has TRBV28 and TRBJ2-1; perhaps TRBD1 as D (5 bases). CDR3 amino acids: CASQGRNNEQFF. CDR3 DNA sequence: TGTGCCAGTCAGGGTAGAAACAATGAGCAGTTCTTC.